These 17 T cell receptor beta chains were sequenced from one sample in a study of CD8 T cells in ankylosing spondylitis. TCRdb passed the 5' RACE reads through MiXCR, listing each CDR3 protein once. Of under 450,000 distinct CDR3 sequences listed, around 20% are singletons. Sequencing was done on a sample of blood, either unsorted or a sorted T cell fraction (not recorded which). The source is a male donor with ankylosing spondylitis or in good health (not recorded which).

The chain couples TRBV9 to TRBJ2-3; D perhaps matches TRBD1 (5 bases). V was clipped by 0 bases and J by 0 bases, with 17 bases between them. CDR1 and CDR2 (germline): SGDLS, YYNGEE. CDR3 length equals 18 residues. The DNA for the CDR3 is TGTGCCAGCAGCGTAGTACGTGACAGCGACTCTAGCACAGATACGCAGTATTTT. Translating it yields CASSVVRDSDSSTDTQYF.

The chain uses TRBV9 and TRBJ2-7; D tentatively fits TRBD1 or TRBD2 (6 bases each). The V end lost 6 bases, the J end lost 5 bases, and 21 bases lay between the germline ends. This CDR3 spans 15 amino acids. CDR1 SGDLS and CDR2 YYNGEE come from the germline V gene. CDR3 sequence reads: CASIHTRGGPHEQYF. CDR3 DNA sequence: TGTGCCAGCATTCACACGCGAGGGGGGCCCCACGAGCAGTACTTC. Full variable domain (remainder filled in from reference TRBV9 and TRBJ2-7): DSGVTQTPKHLITATGQRVTLRCSPRSGDLSVYWYQQSLDQGLQFLIQYYNGEERAKGNILERFSAQQFPDLHSELNLSSLELGDSALYFCASIHTRGGPHEQYFGPGTRLTVT.

This clonotype occurred a few times. The chain links TRBV11-2 to TRBJ2-3; unclear D gene. This CDR3 is built from 13 residues. From germline, CDR1 is SGHAT and CDR2 FQNNGV. Trimming removed 3 bases from V and 4 bases from J, with 8 bases in between. The CDR3 DNA reads TGTGCCAGCAGCTTCGAGGCTGCAGATACGCAGTATTTT. Amino acid sequence: CASSFEAADTQYF.

The chain couples TRBV4-1 to TRBJ2-3; unclear D gene. V lost 3 bases and J lost 4, with 29 bases in between. The CDR3 totals 20 residues. CDR1 and CDR2 from the germline V gene are MGHRA and YSYEKL. The CDR3 reads CASSQTPPPIQETSADTQYF. DNA for the CDR3: TGCGCCAGCAGCCAGACGCCCCCTCCGATACAAGAAACCTCAGCAGATACGCAGTATTTT.

The chain links TRBV29-1 to TRBJ2-5; 7 nucleotides align to TRBD1. The germline V gene has CDR1 SQVTM and CDR2 ANQGSEA. V shed 1 base and J 3 bases; nucleotides not matched to a gene: 5. The CDR3 contains 14 residues. The DNA for the CDR3 is TGCAGCGTTGAAGGATTCGGACAGGAAGAGACCCAGTACTTC. Its protein product is CSVEGFGQEETQYF.

The CDR3: CASSGGQGPTHEQYF. The CDR3 nucleotides are TGTGCCAGCAGCGGGGGACAGGGGCCCACTCACGAGCAGTACTTC. The V and J genes are TRBV7-9 and TRBJ2-7; 10 nucleotides agree with TRBD1. J was trimmed by 5 bases and V by 5 bases; bases with no gene match: 9. The CDR3 is 15 amino acids. The germline gives CDR1 SEHNR, CDR2 FQNEAQ (reference sequence).

This clonotype was observed a few times. The CDR3 sequence: CASSAGGQGSYEQYF. CDR3 coding DNA: TGTGCCAGCAGCGCAGGGGGACAGGGATCCTACGAGCAGTACTTC. V and J are TRBV9 and TRBJ2-7; the match to TRBD1 covers 9 bases. CDR3 length: 15 residues. V gave up 3 bases and J gave up 1 base; unmatched junction bases: 5. CDR1 is SGDLS and CDR2 is YYNGEE in the germline V gene.

The rearrangement joins TRBV5-1 to TRBJ1-1; D remains ambiguous. This CDR3 contains 13 residues. The V end lost 1 base, the J end lost 3 bases, and 7 bases lay between the germline ends. CDR1 is SGHRS and CDR2 is YFSETQ in the germline V gene. The CDR3 bases are TGCGCCAGCAGCTTGTGGTCGTACACTGAAGCTTTCTTT. Protein sequence: CASSLWSYTEAFF.

This chain uses TRBV6-5 with TRBJ2-1; TRBD1 aligns across 8 bases. Germline assignment: CDR1 MNHEY and CDR2 SVGAGI. The V gene end was trimmed by 0 bases and the J gene end by 5 bases; junction bases not matched to a gene: 12. CDR3 length: 18 residues. CDR3 in amino acids: CASSYSVSGRGLDNEQFF. CDR3 nucleotides: TGTGCCAGCAGTTACTCGGTCTCCGGCAGGGGGCTGGACAATGAGCAGTTCTTC.

This clonotype was found a few times. The chain's CDR3 is CASSPPVGENEQFF. The CDR3 DNA follows: TGTGCCAGCAGCCCACCGGTTGGAGAAAATGAGCAGTTCTTC. The chain is built from TRBV7-9 and TRBJ2-1; no clear D gene. Per the germline V gene, CDR1 is SEHNR and CDR2 is FQNEAQ (reference sequence). V was cut by 5 bases and J by 7 bases, with 15 bases left in between. The CDR3 contains 14 residues.

V is TRBV7-8 and J is TRBJ1-2; D unclear. The CDR3 consists of 13 residues. Germline V lookup: CDR1 SGHVS, CDR2 FQNEAQ. V lost 4 bases to trimming and J lost 8 bases, with 14 bases between them. The CDR3: CASSSGAVWGYTF. In nucleotides, the CDR3 is TGTGCCAGCAGCTCGGGAGCGGTCTGGGGCTACACCTTC.

In its sample, this clonotype was seen many times. V is TRBV11-2 and J is TRBJ2-5; D is undetermined. Trimming left V 3 bases short and J 4 bases short, with 3 bases between. The CDR3 extends over 11 amino acids. Germline CDR1 and CDR2: SGHAT and FQNNGV. The CDR3 nucleotides read TGTGCCAGCAGCTTCGTAGAGACCCAGTACTTC. Protein product: CASSFVETQYF. The whole variable domain, remainder taken from reference TRBV11-2 and TRBJ2-5, is EAGVAQSPRYKIIEKRQSVAFWCNPISGHATLYWYQQILGQGPKLLIQFQNNGVVDDSQLPKDRFSAERLKGVDSTLKIQPAKLEDSAVYLCASSFVETQYFGPGTRLLVL.

This clonotype was counted between two and nine times. The chain is built from TRBV3-1 and TRBJ2-1; 14 bases map to TRBD2. The CDR3 runs to 17 residues. The V segment lost 1 base and the J segment 13 bases; nucleotides outside the gene matches: 12. Germline V CDR1 and CDR2: LGHDT, YNNKEL (reference sequence). This chain's CDR3 is CASSQGASTSGGAIQFF. For the CDR3, the DNA is TGTGCCAGCAGCCAAGGAGCCTCGACTAGCGGGGGGGCGATTCAGTTCTTC.

V gene TRBV6-5 combines with J gene TRBJ1-1; the D is unclear. CDR3 length: 15 amino acids. Trimming took 0 bases from V and 0 from J, leaving 8 bases between them. Germline V gives CDR1 MNHEY, CDR2 SVGAGI. The chain's CDR3 is CASSYSRRMNTEAFF. The CDR3 DNA reads as TGTGCCAGCAGTTACTCTCGGCGGATGAACACTGAAGCTTTCTTT.

This clonotype was picked up a small number of times. The chain recombines TRBV28 with TRBJ1-1; 9 positions match TRBD1. The CDR3 runs to 15 residues. Germline trimming cut 5 bases from V and 3 bases from J; bases unmatched to any gene: 7. Germline V gene sequence: CDR1 MDHEN, CDR2 SYDVKM. CDR3 coding DNA: TGTGCCAGCAGTGGGTGGACAGGGGATTACACTGAAGCTTTCTTT. It codes for CASSGWTGDYTEAFF. Full variable domain (outside the CDR3, taken from reference TRBV28 and TRBJ1-1): DVKVTQSSRYLVKRTGEKVFLECVQDMDHENMFWYRQDPGLGLRLIYFSYDVKMKEKGDIPEGYSVSREKKERFSLILESASTNQTSMYLCASSGWTGDYTEAFFGQGTRLTVV.

This chain uses TRBV10-3 with TRBJ2-2; D unresolved. V lost 11 bases and J lost 5, with 12 bases in between. Germline CDR1 is ENHRY and CDR2 is SYGVKD. The CDR3 is 12 residues long. CDR3 nucleotide sequence: TGTGCCCACATCGGCCCTACCGGGGAGCTGTTTTTT. It yields the protein CAHIGPTGELFF.

This clonotype occurred a few times. The chain joins TRBV2 to TRBJ1-2; perhaps TRBD1 as D (5 bases). Trimming took 7 bases from V and 4 from J, leaving 10 bases between them. CDR1 is SNHLY, CDR2 FYNNEI, per germline. CDR3 length equals 12 residues. The CDR3 sequence is CASTGGSYGYTF. The CDR3 nucleotides read TGTGCCAGCACCGGGGGGAGCTATGGCTACACCTTC.